A selection of T cell receptor beta chains follows, all from one sample in a study of blood T cell repertoires in COVID-19. TCRdb's table, derived via immunoSEQ multiplex PCR, lists solely in-frame clones and lacks some. The table shows around 42,000 clones, with approximately 90% occurring only once. Sequenced material: peripheral blood. The origin of the receptors is a human donor in a cohort sampled during active COVID-19. CDR3s include the opening cysteine and the closing phenylalanine or tryptophan. A D gene is named only where the DNA matches it firmly. The size of a clone is reported for some rows only, either as once, few or many, or as a class for expanded clones.

TGTGCCACCAGCAGGGGGGGTGCGCTGGCGGCTGAAGCTTTCTTT	CATSRGGALAAEAFF	TRBV15	TRBJ1-1	NA	NA
TGTGCCAGTAGCTTTGACCGGGATTCCATTCAGTACTTC	CASSFDRDSIQYF	TRBV19	TRBJ2-4	NA	NA
TGTGCCAGCAGCGATGCCAGGGATTTTGAGACCCAGTACTTC	CASSDARDFETQYF	TRBV7-9	TRBJ2-5	NA	medium-sized
TGCGCCAGCAGCTTGGATCCTTCAGGGGGTGAGCAGTTCTTC	CASSLDPSGGEQFF	TRBV5-1	TRBJ2-1	TRBD1	few
TGCAGTGCTAGCCAGGGCGCTGGCTACACCTTC	CSASQGAGYTF	TRBV20-1	TRBJ1-2	NA	NA
TGTGCCAGCAGCCAAGACAGAACTAACTATGGCTACACCTTC	CASSQDRTNYGYTF	TRBV3-1/TRBV3-2	TRBJ1-2	NA	NA
TGCAGCGTTACCCGTGGGGGACTAGCGGGAGATGAGCAGTTCTTC	CSVTRGGLAGDEQFF	TRBV29-1	TRBJ2-1	TRBD2	NA
TGTGCCAGCAGCCAAGTCCTATACGGGGGAGATTACAATGAGCAGTTCTTC	CASSQVLYGGDYNEQFF	TRBV4-2	TRBJ2-1	NA	NA
TGTGCCAGTAGTATACGACAGGGAGGCAAAAACATTCAGTACTTC	CASSIRQGGKNIQYF	TRBV19	TRBJ2-4	NA	NA
TGTGCCAGCAGTGAAGACTGGTATGGCTACACCTTC	CASSEDWYGYTF	TRBV2	TRBJ1-2	NA	NA
TGTGCCAGCGCGTGGACAGAGGGCGACGAGCAGTACTTC	CASAWTEGDEQYF	TRBV27	TRBJ2-7	NA	NA
TGTGCCACCAGCATACTAGCGGGAGTGAATGAGCAGTTCTTC	CATSILAGVNEQFF	TRBV19	TRBJ2-1	TRBD2	NA
TGTGCCAGCAGCCAAGGGGCAGGGGGCGCCTCCTACGAGCAGTACTTC	CASSQGAGGASYEQYF	TRBV3-1/TRBV3-2	TRBJ2-7	TRBD1	NA
TGTGCCAGCAGCGATGCACAGGGGTTCAATGAGCAGTTCTTC	CASSDAQGFNEQFF	TRBV5-5	TRBJ2-1	TRBD1	NA
TGCGCCAGCAGTGAGAGGCGCGGGGGGGCCTCGGATACGCAGTATTTT	CASSERRGGASDTQYF	TRBV10-1	TRBJ2-3	TRBD2	NA
TGTGCCAGCAGCCAAGACGGGAGGAATAATTCACCCCTCCACTTT	CASSQDGRNNSPLHF	TRBV14	TRBJ1-6	NA	few
TGTGCCAGCAGCTTGGCTCTGCGGGGGCTTAATTCACCCCTCCACTTT	CASSLALRGLNSPLHF	TRBV5-4	TRBJ1-6	NA	NA
TGTGCCAGCAGCCCACTAGCGGGGGGACAAGAGACCCAGTACTTC	CASSPLAGGQETQYF	TRBV3-1/TRBV3-2	TRBJ2-5	TRBD2	NA
TGCGCCAGCAGCCTGATCGGCGCGGACATTCAGTACTTC	CASSLIGADIQYF	TRBV5-1	TRBJ2-4	NA	NA
TGTGCCAGCAGCCAGCCGGGGGAGACCCAGTACTTC	CASSQPGETQYF	TRBV4-2	TRBJ2-5	NA	NA
TGCGCCAGCAGCGGCGGGACAGTGATCACAGATACGCAGTATTTT	CASSGGTVITDTQYF	TRBV5-1	TRBJ2-3	NA	NA
TGTGCCAGTAGTATCAGCGGGGGGGCTAGGGCGAAGACCCAGTACTTC	CASSISGGARAKTQYF	TRBV19	TRBJ2-5	TRBD2	NA
TGTGCCAGCAGCGAGGGACTAGCGGGGGGGCCGATCAAAAACATTCAGTACTTC	CASSEGLAGGPIKNIQYF	TRBV7-2	TRBJ2-4	TRBD2	NA
TGTGCCACCAGCAGAGTTTACGGGATAGATACGCAGTATTTT	CATSRVYGIDTQYF	TRBV15	TRBJ2-3	NA	NA
TGTGCCAGCAGTAGCCGACAGGGCCTTAGCAATCAGCCCCAGCATTTT	CASSSRQGLSNQPQHF	TRBV27	TRBJ1-5	TRBD1	NA
TGTGCCAGCAGCGTAGTAGAGGAGTACACTGAAGCTTTCTTT	CASSVVEEYTEAFF	TRBV9	TRBJ1-1	NA	NA
TGTGCCAGCAGACATGGCCGGGCAGGGGGCACTGAAGCTTTCTTT	CASRHGRAGGTEAFF	TRBV6-5	TRBJ1-1	TRBD1	medium-sized
TGTGCCAGCAGCTTAGCGACCAGGGGGAAGAAAGAAAAACTGTTTTTT	CASSLATRGKKEKLFF	TRBV7-9	TRBJ1-4	TRBD1	NA
TGTGCCAGCAGCCAAGGACAGGGCCAGACCCAGTACTTC	CASSQGQGQTQYF	TRBV14	TRBJ2-5	TRBD1	NA
TGTGCCAGCAGCCCTTTTGGGAACCAGGGGGAGTACGAGCAGTACTTC	CASSPFGNQGEYEQYF	TRBV9	TRBJ2-7	TRBD1	few
TGTGCCGGCACGCGGGCAGGGGGATCGGTGACTGAAGCTTTCTTT	CAGTRAGGSVTEAFF	TRBV5-4	TRBJ1-1	TRBD1	NA
TGCGCCAGCAGCCAAGATGCTAGCGGGGGAGTATCTTGGTCCTACGAGCAGTACTTC	CASSQDASGGVSWSYEQYF	TRBV4-3	TRBJ2-7	TRBD2	NA
TGTGCCAGCAGTTACTCCACTAGCGGGACGCCAGATACGCAGTATTTT	CASSYSTSGTPDTQYF	TRBV6-5	TRBJ2-3	TRBD2	NA
TGTGCCAGCAGTATATTGGCTAGCGGGGGGGCTTCAGATACGCAGTATTTT	CASSILASGGASDTQYF	TRBV7-2	TRBJ2-3	TRBD2	NA
TGTGCCACCGGCGCGGGGACAGGGTATTCACCCCTCCACTTT	CATGAGTGYSPLHF	TRBV19	TRBJ1-6	TRBD1	NA
TGTGCCGTTAACAGGGGTGTGAGTGAAAAACTGTTTTTT	CAVNRGVSEKLFF	TRBV30	TRBJ1-4	TRBD1	few
TGTGCCTGGAGTTGGGGCGCAGATACGCAGTATTTT	CAWSWGADTQYF	TRBV30	TRBJ2-3	NA	NA
TGTGCCAGCAGGGGAACAAGGGGAGGGAACACTGAAGCTTTCTTT	CASRGTRGGNTEAFF	TRBV27	TRBJ1-1	NA	once
TGTGCCAGCAGTGACGAGGGGGCGGGAGATACGCAGTATTTT	CASSDEGAGDTQYF	TRBV2	TRBJ2-3	TRBD1	NA
TGTGCCTGGAGTACGGGGGTTACCAATCAGCCCCAGCATTTT	CAWSTGVTNQPQHF	TRBV30	TRBJ1-5	NA	NA
TGTGCCTGGAGTAGACAGGGTGTAGGGTCAACTAATGAAAAACTGTTTTTT	CAWSRQGVGSTNEKLFF	TRBV30	TRBJ1-4	TRBD1	NA
TGTGCCAGCAGTGCGCGCGGGGGGGCCGTAGATACGCAGTATTTT	CASSARGGAVDTQYF	TRBV6-4	TRBJ2-3	TRBD2	NA
TGCAGTGCTAGTTTGGTGGGAGGGGGCACAGATACGCAGTATTTT	CSASLVGGGTDTQYF	TRBV20-1	TRBJ2-3	TRBD2	NA
TGTGCCAGCAGTTACTCGAGGGCCCCGAACACCGGGGAGCTGTTTTTT	CASSYSRAPNTGELFF	TRBV6-6	TRBJ2-2	NA	NA
TGTGCCAGCAGTTACCAGGACAGTGTTCACACTGAAGCTTTCTTT	CASSYQDSVHTEAFF	TRBV6-2/TRBV6-3	TRBJ1-1	NA	few
TGTGCCAGCAGTTTAAGGGCAGGGGGCGTCTATGGCTACACCTTC	CASSLRAGGVYGYTF	TRBV28	TRBJ1-2	TRBD1	few
TGTGCCAGCAGCCCCAGACTAGCGGGGTCTAGCACAGATACGCAGTATTTT	CASSPRLAGSSTDTQYF	TRBV5-4	TRBJ2-3	TRBD2	NA
TGTGCCAGCAGCCAAGAGCGTCAGGGGGCGCGATCAGTGAACACTGAAGCTTTCTTT	CASSQERQGARSVNTEAFF	TRBV4-2	TRBJ1-1	TRBD1	NA
TGTGCCAGCAGCCCCTTGCTACTAGGGACTGAAGCTTTCTTT	CASSPLLLGTEAFF	TRBV6-5	TRBJ1-1	NA	NA
TGCGCCAGCAGCTTAGGGACAGGGGGCTCGGTTTCTGGGGCCAACGTCCTGACTTTC	CASSLGTGGSVSGANVLTF	TRBV5-1	TRBJ2-6	TRBD1	NA
TGTGCCAGCCGCGACTTGGGGGGGGAGCAGTTCTTC	CASRDLGGEQFF	TRBV12-3/TRBV12-4	TRBJ2-1	TRBD2	NA
TGTGCCAGCAGCACACAAAGACAAAACACTGAAGCTTTCTTT	CASSTQRQNTEAFF	TRBV7-3	TRBJ1-1	NA	NA
TGTGCCTGGAGTGCCGGGACAGGGGATCAGGAGCAGTACTTC	CAWSAGTGDQEQYF	TRBV30	TRBJ2-7	TRBD1	NA